This T cell receptor beta chain was recovered during a study of neoadjuvant nivolumab and ipilimumab in lung cancer. Comment on this clone: What it recognizes is unknown.

Study findings and constraints: From pretherapy to surgery, tumor richness and clonality rose with dual therapy. TCR richness and clonality were higher in tumors than adjacent uninvolved lung. A small number of samples were TCR sequenced. Higher pretherapy blood TCR richness went with higher resected-tumor richness.

The table came from immunoSEQ multiplex PCR; TCRdb's copy has only in-frame clones and leaves some out. The repertoire includes approximately 23,000 clones, approximately 86% of them detected once, and 20% to 25% sits in the top ten. The V gene lost 0 bases and the J gene lost 7 bases, with 10 bases spanning the gap. The CDR3 loop spans 13 amino acids. The V gene's germline CDR1 is SGHKS and CDR2 YYEKEE (reference sequence). The chain combines TRBV5-5 with TRBJ1-1; D call uncertain. This clonotype was obtained from an adult with non-small cell lung cancer. Sequencing was performed on peripheral blood, taken before neoadjuvant nivolumab, alone or with ipilimumab. The CDR3 here is CASSLDFASEAFF. The CDR3 DNA reads TGTGCCAGCAGCTTGGATTTTGCCAGTGAAGCTTTCTTT.